This is a list of T cell receptor beta chains from one sample in a study of cytotoxic CD8 clonotypes in ibrutinib-treated CLL. TCRdb's copy holds only in-frame clones and misses some; the assay was immunoSEQ multiplex PCR. Found here are around 310,000 clones, 80% of them singletons; the top ten hold about 6.7%. Here the sequenced sample was PBMCs, taken before ibrutinib treatment. Receptors were obtained from a human donor with chronic lymphocytic leukemia. CDR3s include the opening cysteine and the closing phenylalanine or tryptophan. D genes are given only for firm matches. Size is stated for part of the rows, as once, few or many counts, or as a class when the clone is expanded.

length	D	size	V	J	DNA	CDR3
13	-	-	TRBV5-4	TRBJ2-7	TGTGCCAGCAGCTTGCAGGGTGTGAGGGAGCAGTACTTC	CASSLQGVREQYF
17	TRBD1	once	TRBV7-6	TRBJ2-7	TGTGCCAGCAGCTTAGCTGCCGGGACAGGGGCATCCTACGAGCAGTACTTC	CASSLAAGTGASYEQYF
14	-	-	TRBV4-3	TRBJ1-5	TGCGCCAGCAGCCAAGTAATATCTCCGGAGCCCCAGCATTTT	CASSQVISPEPQHF
12	-	-	TRBV21-1	TRBJ1-5	TGTGCCAGCCTGCCCCGCAATCAGCCCCAGCATTTT	CASLPRNQPQHF
16	TRBD1	-	TRBV5-4	TRBJ2-1	TGTGCCAGCAGACGAGACCGGGACAGTCTTTACAATGAGCAGTTCTTC	CASRRDRDSLYNEQFF
17	TRBD2	-	TRBV29-1	TRBJ2-5	TGCAGCGTTGTGGGACTAGCGGGAGGGCCGGATTTGGAGACCCAGTACTTC	CSVVGLAGGPDLETQYF
15	TRBD2	-	TRBV27	TRBJ2-7	TGTGCCAGCAGTTTATTAAGAGCGGGAGTCTACGAGCAGTACTTC	CASSLLRAGVYEQYF
13	-	few	TRBV28	TRBJ2-7	TGTGCCAGCCGCTCAGGGAGGACCTACGAGCAGTACTTC	CASRSGRTYEQYF
14	TRBD1	-	TRBV18	TRBJ2-1	TGTGCCAGCTCATCCGGACAGGGGGGGGATGAGCAGTTCTTC	CASSSGQGGDEQFF
15	-	-	TRBV6-5	TRBJ2-1	TGTGCCAGTTCCCGGGCGGGACTCTCCTACAATGAGCAGTTCTTC	CASSRAGLSYNEQFF
16	TRBD2	-	TRBV4-2	TRBJ2-2	TGTGCCAGCAGCCACACTAGCGGGAGTTTGTCCGGGGAGCTGTTTTTT	CASSHTSGSLSGELFF
13	-	-	TRBV6-5	TRBJ2-3	TGTGCCAGCAGCGGGTTTCCCACAGATACGCAGTATTTT	CASSGFPTDTQYF
18	TRBD2	-	TRBV30	TRBJ2-7	TGTGCCTGGAGTGTACGGTTTTCCAGACTAGCGGGAGCTCACGAGCAGTACTTC	CAWSVRFSRLAGAHEQYF
13	-	-	TRBV19	TRBJ2-1	TGTGCCAGTAGTATATCCGGGGAGTTTGAGCAGTTCTTC	CASSISGEFEQFF
13	-	-	TRBV29-1	TRBJ2-4	TGCAGCGTTGAAATGCATGGGGAAAACATTCAGTACTTC	CSVEMHGENIQYF
15	TRBD1	few	TRBV7-9	TRBJ2-1	TGTGCCAGCACCAAACAGGGGGCCTCCTACAATGAGCAGTTCTTC	CASTKQGASYNEQFF
16	-	-	TRBV9	TRBJ2-2	TGTGCCAGCAGCCCCCCAGTGAAGGGACCTACCGGGGAGCTGTTTTTT	CASSPPVKGPTGELFF
14	-	-	TRBV28	TRBJ1-2	TGTGCCAGCAGTTTAGGGGGCCTGGACTATGGCTACACCTTC	CASSLGGLDYGYTF
14	TRBD1	-	TRBV7-2	TRBJ2-7	TGTGCCAGCAGCCCCGACAGGGTCGCCTACGAGCAGTACTTC	CASSPDRVAYEQYF
14	TRBD1	-	TRBV29-1	TRBJ1-4	TGCAGCGTTGAAGTAGCAGGGGGCAGTGAAAAACTGTTTTTT	CSVEVAGGSEKLFF
15	TRBD2	-	TRBV6-5	TRBJ2-7	TGTGCCAGCACCCGGGAGGTGAGGGGTTTCTACGAGCAGTACTTC	CASTREVRGFYEQYF
15	-	-	TRBV7-2	TRBJ2-1	TGTGCCAGCAGCCCACGGAGGCAATTCAACAATGAGCAGTTCTTC	CASSPRRQFNNEQFF
14	TRBD2	-	TRBV28	TRBJ2-7	TGTGCCAGCCTCAATAGCGGGAGGACCTACGAGCAGTACTTC	CASLNSGRTYEQYF
14	TRBD1	once	TRBV28	TRBJ1-2	TGTGCCAGCAGTTACTTGGACAGGGAGGGTGGCTACACCTTC	CASSYLDREGGYTF
14	TRBD1	-	TRBV5-1	TRBJ2-7	TGCGCCAGCAGCGAACCGGGACAGATATACGAGCAGTACTTC	CASSEPGQIYEQYF
17	-	-	TRBV18	TRBJ1-2	TGTGCCAGCTCACCGACTAGGGAAAGGGCGGTTAACTATGGCTACACCTTC	CASSPTRERAVNYGYTF
13	-	-	TRBV2	TRBJ2-5	TGTGCCACCTACTTCCGGCAGCAAGAGACCCAGTACTTC	CATYFRQQETQYF
15	-	-	TRBV28	TRBJ2-5	TGTGCCAGCAGTTTAGACAGGCGGCGGGGAGAGACCCAGTACTTC	CASSLDRRRGETQYF
14	-	-	TRBV6-5	TRBJ1-2	TGTGCCAGCAGCGAACCGGGCCTTAACTATGGCTACACCTTC	CASSEPGLNYGYTF
15	TRBD1	-	TRBV9	TRBJ2-7	TGTGCCAGCAGCCCCTACGGGACAGGGGCCTACGAGCAGTACTTC	CASSPYGTGAYEQYF
16	TRBD1	once	TRBV5-1	TRBJ2-5	TGCGCCAGCAGCTTTGGACAGGGGGCCTTCCGAGAGACCCAGTACTTC	CASSFGQGAFRETQYF
15	TRBD1	once	TRBV6-5	TRBJ2-5	TGTGCCAGCAGCCAGGGACAGGGGGCCTCTGAGACCCAGTACTTC	CASSQGQGASETQYF
15	-	once	TRBV4-2	TRBJ1-3	TGTGCCAGCAGCCCAACAGGGAGCTCTGGAAACACCATATATTTT	CASSPTGSSGNTIYF
15	TRBD2	-	TRBV5-1	TRBJ2-1	TGCGCCAGCAGCTTGGCGACTAGCGGGAGTAATGAGCAGTTCTTC	CASSLATSGSNEQFF
13	-	-	TRBV18	TRBJ2-1	TGTGCCAGCGGCGGGACAGACTACAATGAGCAGTTCTTC	CASGGTDYNEQFF
15	TRBD1	-	TRBV5-4	TRBJ2-7	TGTGCCAGCAGCTCAACCGGGACAGGTGGCTACGAGCAGTACTTC	CASSSTGTGGYEQYF
15	-	-	TRBV18	TRBJ2-1	TGTGCCAGCTCGCCTAGCCGCCCTGGGGTAGGTGAGCAGTTCTTC	CASSPSRPGVGEQFF
13	-	-	TRBV27	TRBJ2-2	TGTGCCAGCAGACAGGGCAACATCGGGGAGCTGTTTTTT	CASRQGNIGELFF
10	-	-	TRBV30	TRBJ1-4	TGTGCCTGGCGACAGGAAAAACTGTTTTTT	CAWRQEKLFF
15	-	-	TRBV28	TRBJ2-2	TGTGCCAGCAAAGGGGTCCAGGCGAACACCGGGGAGCTGTTTTTT	CASKGVQANTGELFF
16	-	few	TRBV5-6	TRBJ2-1	TGTGCCAGCAGCCCCTATCTAGCGAACTCCTACAATGAGCAGTTCTTC	CASSPYLANSYNEQFF
13	-	-	TRBV5-1	TRBJ1-3	TGCGCCAGCAGCTTGGTGGGTGGAAACACCATATATTTT	CASSLVGGNTIYF
13	-	-	TRBV11-3	TRBJ2-5	TGTGCCAGCAGCCTACGGTCACAAGAGACCCAGTACTTC	CASSLRSQETQYF
12	-	-	TRBV7-6	TRBJ2-5	TGTGCCAGCAGCCTCAGACAAGAGACCCAGTACTTC	CASSLRQETQYF
16	TRBD1	-	TRBV15	TRBJ2-3	TGTGCCACCAGCAGAGATCCCTCAGGGACAGGGTTTACGCAGTATTTT	CATSRDPSGTGFTQYF
15	TRBD2	few	TRBV25-1	TRBJ2-1	TGTGCCAGCAGTGTAGGCGGGAGGGGTGGCAATGAGCAGTTCTTC	CASSVGGRGGNEQFF
13	-	-	TRBV5-4	TRBJ2-1	TGTGCCAGCAGCTTGGACCGATACAATGAGCAGTTCTTC	CASSLDRYNEQFF
15	TRBD1	once	TRBV28	TRBJ1-2	TGTGCCAGCAGTTTAGGGACAGGGGGTAGACATGGCTACACCTTC	CASSLGTGGRHGYTF
13	-	-	TRBV27	TRBJ2-7	TGTGCCAGCGACGGGACGGCCTCCTACGAGCAGTACTTC	CASDGTASYEQYF
12	TRBD1	-	TRBV5-4	TRBJ2-1	TGTGCCAGCAGCAGGGACAGCAATGAGCAGTTCTTC	CASSRDSNEQFF
13	-	-	TRBV4-2	TRBJ1-2	TGTGCCAGCAGCCAACGGGGTGGCGGCGGCTACACCTTC	CASSQRGGGGYTF
15	-	-	TRBV19	TRBJ2-1	TGTGCCAGTAGTATCTGGGCTAGTGCTCACAATGAGCAGTTCTTC	CASSIWASAHNEQFF